This T cell receptor beta chain came from a study of Graves' ophthalmopathy and Graves' hyperthyroidism. Lactation, pregnancy, uncontrolled infections and other autoimmune diseases were all grounds for excluding patients. From RNA, the CDR3 regions of TCR beta chains were amplified and sequenced. First-round RT-PCR employed HTBI primers, with a second-round multiplex PCR after it. MiXCR, applied by TCRdb to the multiplex PCR reads, yields one record per CDR3 protein. Among about 620,000 distinct CDR3 sequences, roughly 20% were seen once, and the ten largest hold approximately 7%. This clonotype was picked up many times. Its antigen remains unknown. General study findings and limits: The model predicted progression of ophthalmopathy with a sensitivity of roughly 69%, and its specificity was 72.22%.

V lost 6 bases and J lost 5, with 13 bases in between. The CDR3 consists of 13 residues. CDR1 MDHEN and CDR2 SYDVKM come from the germline V gene. This TCR was recovered from a young woman with stable Graves' hyperthyroidism. Some clones in this sample may be carry-over from other donors' samples. J is TRBJ2-5 and V is TRBV28; possible D gene TRBD2, 6 bases. Sequenced material: peripheral blood. CDR3 DNA sequence: TGTGCCAGCAGCCCCGGGGGTTGGGAGACCCAGTACTTC. Amino acid sequence: CASSPGGWETQYF.